This is a list of T cell receptor beta chains from one sample in a study of cytomegalovirus exposure and HLA in healthy donors. Produced via immunoSEQ multiplex PCR; TCRdb's table is partial and in-frame only. This table has about 57,000 clones, around 92% appearing once. The sequencing input was PBMCs. These TCRs come from a woman aged 18-30 years in good health and CMV-seronegative. CDR3s include the opening cysteine and the closing phenylalanine or tryptophan. The D gene is left open where the match is weak. Rows may omit the clone size; those that give it use once, few, many or a size class.

d_call clone_size cdr3_length j_call v_call cdr3_aa cdr3_nt
. . 13 TRBJ1-1 TRBV5-1 CASSPAAGPEAFF TGCGCCAGCAGCCCCGCGGCAGGGCCTGAAGCTTTCTTT
TRBD1 . 17 TRBJ2-7 TRBV5-1 CASSLGVGTGPTIEQYF TGCGCCAGCAGCTTGGGCGTCGGGACAGGACCCACCATCGAACAGTACTTC
. . 15 TRBJ2-1 TRBV10-3 CAISEKQSSYNEQFF TGTGCCATCAGTGAAAAACAGAGCTCCTACAATGAGCAGTTCTTC
. few 12 TRBJ2-7 TRBV19 CASSNLYYEQYF TGTGCCAGTAGTAACCTATATTACGAGCAGTACTTC
TRBD2 . 17 TRBJ2-2 TRBV7-2 CASSFQAGGKDTGELFF TGTGCCAGCAGCTTTCAGGCGGGAGGGAAAGACACCGGGGAGCTGTTTTTT
TRBD2 once 15 TRBJ2-3 TRBV2 CASDPASGRTGTQYF TGTGCCAGCGATCCCGCTAGCGGGCGGACGGGTACGCAGTATTTT
. . 14 TRBJ2-7 TRBV28 CATQGFVSSYEQYF TGTGCCACCCAGGGTTTTGTAAGCTCCTACGAGCAGTACTTC
. . 15 TRBJ2-5 TRBV4-2 CASSQEPWGRETQYF TGTGCCAGCAGCCAAGAACCCTGGGGGCGGGAGACCCAGTACTTC
. . 16 TRBJ1-4 TRBV5-1 CASSLAGGVSNEKLFF TGCGCCAGCAGCTTGGCTGGCGGGGTTAGCAATGAAAAACTGTTTTTT
. . 14 TRBJ2-1 TRBV5-1 CASSYEAPYNEQFF TGCGCCAGCAGCTATGAGGCCCCCTACAATGAGCAGTTCTTC
. . 11 TRBJ2-5 TRBV29-1 CSVVRGETQYF TGCAGCGTTGTGCGGGGAGAGACCCAGTACTTC
TRBD1 . 14 TRBJ2-1 TRBV7-9 CASSRPGQGVEQFF TGTGCCAGCAGCCGCCCGGGACAGGGGGTTGAGCAGTTCTTC
TRBD1 . 16 TRBJ2-3 TRBV19 CASSMFGTGGTDTQYF TGTGCCAGTAGTATGTTCGGGACAGGAGGCACAGATACGCAGTATTTT
. . 16 TRBJ2-3 TRBV11-1 CASSLALGRPGDTQYF TGTGCCAGCAGCTTAGCTTTGGGCAGGCCGGGGGATACGCAGTATTTT
. . 11 TRBJ1-2 TRBV2 CARKRGYGYTF TGTGCCAGAAAAAGGGGGTATGGCTACACCTTC
TRBD1 . 14 TRBJ1-2 TRBV5-1 CASAATTGGHGYTF TGCGCCAGTGCAGCTACGACAGGGGGACATGGCTACACCTTC
TRBD1 . 15 TRBJ1-4 TRBV5-1 CASSLVPGGGEKLFF TGCGCCAGCAGCTTGGTTCCAGGGGGCGGTGAAAAACTGTTTTTT
TRBD1 . 16 TRBJ2-5 TRBV27 CASSSTGARRWETQYF TGTGCCAGCAGTTCGACAGGGGCCAGGCGCTGGGAGACCCAGTACTTC